The 26 T cell receptor beta chains presented below share a single source sample, sequenced in a study of T cell repertoires in cytomegalovirus infection. One entry per CDR3 protein, called by TCRdb with MiXCR from the reads. This table holds 200,000 to 250,000 distinct CDR3 sequences, over 20% found once. Sample: CD8+ T cells from PBMCs. Receptor source: a human donor in good health (CMV status not recorded). Some clones in this sample may be carry-over from other donors' samples.

This clonotype was detected many times. The rearrangement links TRBV12-3 or TRBV12-4 to TRBJ2-1; D may be TRBD1 or TRBD2 (6 bases each). This CDR3 has 14 amino acids. The V and J ends lost 3 bases and 6 bases respectively, with 12 bases between them. The CDR3: CASSFRGPGNEQFF. The CDR3 DNA follows: TGTGCCAGCAGTTTCCGGGGGCCGGGCAATGAGCAGTTCTTC.

The chain carries TRBV28 and TRBJ2-7, with D perhaps matching TRBD1 or TRBD2 (5 bases each). There are 11 residues in the CDR3. Germline assignment: CDR1 MDHEN and CDR2 SYDVKM. V gave up 6 bases and J gave up 6 bases, with 9 bases separating them. The CDR3 loop is CASSTGAEQYF. For the CDR3, the DNA is TGTGCCAGCAGCACCGGGGCCGAGCAGTACTTC.

The chain joins TRBV12-5 to TRBJ1-2; D perhaps matches TRBD1 (5 bases). Germline-derived CDR1 and CDR2 are LGHNT and FRNRAP. The V and J ends lost 5 bases and 4 bases respectively, with 11 bases between them. This CDR3 contains 13 residues. CDR3 sequence (DNA): TGTGCTAGTGGTCCCATTGGGGGCTATGGCTACACCTTC. Translated, it gives CASGPIGGYGYTF.

This clonotype was seen repeatedly, ten times or more. The chain joins TRBV24-1 to TRBJ1-1; 8 positions agree with TRBD1. Germline CDR1 reads KGHDR; CDR2 reads SFDVKD. Losses at the gene ends were 5 bases for V and 5 bases for J; bases not matched to a gene: 3. This CDR3 spans 13 amino acids. CDR3 in amino acids: CATSAGQGTEAFF. DNA for the CDR3: TGTGCCACCAGTGCCGGACAGGGTACTGAAGCTTTCTTT.

The chain combines TRBV2 with TRBJ1-1; a possible D gene is TRBD1 (5 bases). Trimming left V 8 bases short and J 10 bases short, with 14 bases between. The CDR3 extends over 11 amino acids. Germline loops: CDR1 SNHLY, CDR2 FYNNEI. CDR3 region: CASGEGTGAFF. In DNA, the CDR3 is TGTGCCAGCGGGGAAGGGACGGGAGCTTTCTTT.

This clonotype has a handful of counts. The chain's CDR3 is CASNGGSDYNEQFF. In DNA, the CDR3 is TGTGCCAGTAACGGCGGGTCAGACTACAATGAGCAGTTCTTC. This chain links TRBV19 with TRBJ2-1; TRBD2 might be the D (5 bases). V was shortened by 7 bases and J by 3 bases, with 13 bases between the two germline ends. Per germline, CDR1 LNHDA and CDR2 SQIVND (reference sequence). The CDR3 consists of 14 residues.

The V call is TRBV28, the J call TRBJ1-6, with TRBD1 identical over 11 bases. The V segment lost 6 bases and the J segment 2 bases; nucleotides outside the gene matches: 3. The CDR3 runs 16 residues. CDR1 and CDR2 from the germline V gene are MDHEN and SYDVKM. In DNA, the CDR3 is TGTGCCAGCAGACCGGGACAGGGGGCCTATAATTCACCCCTCCACTTT. Amino acid sequence: CASRPGQGAYNSPLHF.

This clonotype was seen at least ten times. The genes are TRBV7-2 and TRBJ1-2; maybe TRBD1 (5 bases). Trimming took off 0 bases at V and 4 bases at J, with 15 bases between the two ends. Germline-derived CDR1 and CDR2 are SGHTA and FQGNSA. The CDR3 is 16 amino acids. The CDR3 coding sequence is TGTGCCAGCAGCTTAGCTAAGGACACGGCAGGCTATGGCTACACCTTC. It is translated as CASSLAKDTAGYGYTF.

This sequence joins TRBV6-8 and TRBJ2-3; D is possibly TRBD1 (5 bases). Per germline, CDR1 MNHGY and CDR2 SAAAGT. V lost 0 bases and J 4 bases, leaving 8 bases between the germline ends. The CDR3 extends over 14 amino acids. The CDR3 region is CASSYSAGSDTQYF. The CDR3, as DNA: TGTGCCAGCAGTTACTCGGCAGGGTCAGATACGCAGTATTTT.

This clonotype has a handful of counts. J is TRBJ1-1 and V is TRBV6-6; D gene ambiguous. There are 11 residues in the CDR3. V was cut by 2 bases and J by 9 bases, with 7 bases left in between. Germline loops: CDR1 MNHNY, CDR2 SVGAGI (reference sequence). CDR3 region: CASSYGQQAFF. For the CDR3, the DNA is TGTGCCAGCAGTTACGGTCAGCAAGCTTTCTTT.

This chain joins TRBV7-6 and TRBJ1-1, with D tentatively TRBD1 (6 bases). V lost 1 base and J 7 bases, leaving 16 bases between the germline ends. Germline loops: CDR1 SGHVS, CDR2 FNYEAQ. The CDR3 is 15 residues long. This chain's CDR3 is CASSLVWGARCEAFF. The DNA for the CDR3 is TGTGCCAGCAGCTTAGTATGGGGGGCGCGTTGTGAAGCTTTCTTT.

The chain has TRBV28 and TRBJ1-1, with D unclear. The germline V gene has CDR1 MDHEN and CDR2 SYDVKM. V dropped 8 bases and J dropped 0 bases, with 13 bases sitting between them. This CDR3 has 14 amino acids. CDR3 protein: CASVPGFLNTEAFF. The CDR3 region has the DNA TGTGCCAGCGTTCCGGGGTTCCTGAACACTGAAGCTTTCTTT.

This clonotype was observed a few times. The J gene is TRBJ2-7, the V gene TRBV7-9; perhaps D is TRBD1 or TRBD2 (5 bases each). The CDR3 covers 14 residues. CDR1 is SEHNR, CDR2 FQNEAQ, per germline (reference sequence). With 4 bases removed from V and 3 bases from J, the gap between germline ends came to 13 bases. CDR3 nucleotide sequence: TGTGCCAGCAGCTCCGCCGGGGCAATCTACGAGCAGTACTTC. As protein: CASSSAGAIYEQYF. Full variable domain (outside the CDR3, taken from reference TRBV7-9 and TRBJ2-7): DTGVSQNPRHKITKRGQNVTFRCDPISEHNRLYWYRQTLGQGPEFLTYFQNEAQLEKSRLLSDRFSAERPKGSFSTLEIQRTEQGDSAMYLCASSSAGAIYEQYFGPGTRLTVT.

V and J are TRBV12-3 or TRBV12-4 and TRBJ2-5; D not certain. V was trimmed by 6 bases and J by 5 bases, leaving 19 bases between them. CDR3 length equals 15 residues. CDR3 region: CASSPSQPAGETQYF. The DNA for the CDR3 is TGTGCCAGCAGCCCGTCCCAGCCTGCCGGGGAGACCCAGTACTTC.

The chain's CDR3 is CASSQEGGRGNQPQHF. As DNA, the CDR3 is TGTGCCAGCAGCCAAGAAGGAGGGAGGGGCAATCAGCCCCAGCATTTT. This chain joins TRBV4-2 and TRBJ1-5; D gene unclear. Germline V gene lookup returns CDR1 LGHNA and CDR2 YNFKEQ. The CDR3 covers 16 residues. V dropped 0 bases and J dropped 2 bases, with 11 bases sitting between them.

The table lists this clonotype with a few counts. This CDR3 reads CASLKTGQLNQPQHF. Here the CDR3 DNA reads TGTGCCAGCCTTAAGACGGGACAGTTAAATCAGCCCCAGCATTTT. V usage is TRBV28 and J usage is TRBJ1-5; 7 bases match TRBD1. Losses at the gene ends were 8 bases for V and 4 bases for J; bases not matched to a gene: 11. Germline loops: CDR1 MDHEN, CDR2 SYDVKM. CDR3 size: 15 residues.

CDR3 sequence: CAISAELAGAFNEQFF. The CDR3 region has the DNA TGTGCCATCAGCGCTGAGCTAGCGGGGGCTTTCAATGAGCAGTTCTTC. The rearrangement links TRBV10-3 to TRBJ2-1; 10 positions match TRBD2. The CDR3 runs to 16 residues. The V segment lost 6 bases and the J segment 6 bases; nucleotides outside the gene matches: 11. Germline V gene sequence: CDR1 ENHRY, CDR2 SYGVKD.

This clonotype was detected ten times or more. This chain connects TRBV6-2 or TRBV6-3 to TRBJ2-1; D may be TRBD1 or TRBD2 (6 bases each). Looked up from germline, CDR1 is MNHEY and CDR2 is SVGEGT. Trimming took 4 bases from V and 2 from J, leaving 15 bases between them. The CDR3 is 16 amino acids. The CDR3 spells CASSSEGGRTYNEQFF. The CDR3 DNA reads TGTGCCAGCAGTTCCGAGGGGGGAAGGACCTACAATGAGCAGTTCTTC.

This clonotype was observed a few times. This chain uses TRBV29-1 with TRBJ2-7; D uncertain. The germline V gene has CDR1 SQVTM and CDR2 ANQGSEA. The length of the CDR3 is 13 residues. V was trimmed by 4 bases and J by 0 bases, leaving 10 bases between them. This CDR3 reads CSVVPASSYEQYF. In DNA form, the CDR3 reads TGCAGCGTTGTCCCGGCAAGCTCCTACGAGCAGTACTTC.

This clonotype was seen a few times. This sequence joins TRBV20-1 and TRBJ2-1; D possibly uses TRBD1 or TRBD2 (6 bases each). The germline V gene encodes CDR1 DFQATT and CDR2 SNEGSKA (reference sequence). V lost 5 bases and J lost 10, with 21 bases in between. This CDR3 region has 14 residues. Here the CDR3 DNA reads TGCAGTGCTCGGTCGGGGGCCGGTAACGAGGAGCAGTTCTTC. Amino acid sequence: CSARSGAGNEEQFF.

The chain couples TRBV13 to TRBJ2-3; 8 bases align to TRBD2. The J segment lost 6 bases and the V segment lost 8 bases, leaving 7 bases of the junction unmatched. CDR1 PRHDT and CDR2 FYEKMQ come from the germline V gene (reference sequence). This CDR3 comprises 13 residues. In DNA form, the CDR3 reads TGTGCCAGCGCACTAGCGGTGGTGGATACGCAGTATTTT. It specifies CASALAVVDTQYF.

The chain uses TRBV14 and TRBJ2-3, with D hard to call. This CDR3 is 19 amino acids long. Germline CDR1 is SGHDN and CDR2 is FVKESK. Trimming pared 3 bases from V and 0 bases from J, leaving 22 bases between. CDR3 coding DNA: TGTGCCAGCAGCCAGACTTTCGCCGTCCTGCTTCCTAGCACAGATACGCAGTATTTT. Residues: CASSQTFAVLLPSTDTQYF.

This clonotype was seen a few times. The chain combines TRBV15 with TRBJ1-1; D perhaps matches TRBD1 (6 bases). Germline loops: CDR1 LNHNV, CDR2 YYDKDF (reference sequence). Deletions cut 3 bases from V and 6 bases from J, with 8 bases between. This CDR3 region has 12 residues. Here the CDR3 reads CATSSRGPEAFF. For the CDR3, the DNA is TGTGCCACCAGCAGCCGGGGGCCTGAAGCTTTCTTT.

This clonotype was seen many times. The rearrangement links TRBV20-1 to TRBJ2-1; 12 bases match TRBD2. Germline V gives CDR1 DFQATT, CDR2 SNEGSKA (reference sequence). The CDR3 is made up of 15 amino acids. With 8 bases clipped from V and 9 bases from J, the junction kept 14 bases outside the gene matches. In DNA form, the CDR3 reads TGCAGTTCAAACCCTAGCGGGGGGGCCATGGCTGAGCAGTTCTTC. Its translation is CSSNPSGGAMAEQFF.

This clonotype has just a few counts. CDR3 in amino acids: CAISQGVMNTEAFF. DNA of the CDR3: TGTGCCATCTCTCAAGGGGTCATGAACACTGAAGCTTTCTTT. This chain connects TRBV12-3 or TRBV12-4 to TRBJ1-1, with D possibly matching TRBD1 (5 bases). The CDR3 is made up of 14 amino acids. Between the trimmed V and J ends, which lost 10 bases and 0 bases, there was a span of 15 bases.

The chain combines TRBV27 with TRBJ2-1; 8 nucleotides line up with TRBD1. V trimming: 5 bases; J trimming: 6 bases; junction bases outside the gene matches: 9. This CDR3 has 15 amino acids. The germline V gene encodes CDR1 MNHEY and CDR2 SMNVEV (reference sequence). The DNA for the CDR3 is TGTGCCAGCAGTCAGACAGGGGTCTTAATCAATGAGCAGTTCTTC. It encodes CASSQTGVLINEQFF.